The next 8 T cell receptor beta chains were all read from a single sample in a study of response to subunit inactivated influenza vaccine. MiXCR was run by TCRdb on the RT-PCR reads, yielding one entry per CDR3 protein. The table has approximately 200,000 distinct CDR3 sequences, roughly 14% seen once. The specimen comprised CD8+ T cells sorted from PBMCs, sampled 4 to 6 days after vaccination. The receptors come from a man aged 50 or older who received an inactivated influenza vaccine.

This clonotype occurred a few times. The chain couples TRBV7-2 to TRBJ2-3; tentatively, D is TRBD1 or TRBD2 (6 bases each). The ends were cut back, 1 base at V and 0 bases at J, with 11 bases in the middle. CDR3 length equals 16 residues. Germline V CDR1 and CDR2: SGHTA, FQGNSA. CDR3 region: CASSLEGGISTDTQYF. CDR3 in DNA: TGTGCCAGCAGCTTAGAAGGGGGGATTAGCACAGATACGCAGTATTTT. The variable domain in full, completed from reference TRBV7-2 and TRBJ2-3, reads GAGVSQSPSNKVTEKGKDVELRCDPISGHTALYWYRQSLGQGLEFLIYFQGNSAPDKSGLPSDRFSAERTGGSVSTLTIQRTQQEDSAVYLCASSLEGGISTDTQYFGPGTRLTVL.

V is TRBV6-2 or TRBV6-3 and J is TRBJ1-1, with 9 bases that match TRBD1. J gave up 4 bases and V 6 bases, and 3 bases lay outside the gene matches. This CDR3 region has 13 residues. Germline CDR1 reads MNHEY; CDR2 reads SVGEGT. The CDR3 protein is CASRRQGGTEAFF. CDR3 sequence (DNA): TGTGCCAGCAGAAGACAGGGGGGCACTGAAGCTTTCTTT.

On this clonotype: Sequence at one end of the junction differs from germline and may be a read error. J is TRBJ1-5 and V is TRBV4-3, with D tentatively TRBD1 (5 bases). The CDR3 loop spans 15 amino acids. Per germline, CDR1 LGHNA and CDR2 YSLEER. CDR3 nucleotide sequence: TGCGCCAGCAGCCGCAGGGTAGGTAGCGATCAGCCCCAGCATTTT. This gives the protein CASSRRVGSDQPQHF.

V and J are TRBV7-9 and TRBJ1-5; no clear D. V was pared by 7 bases and J by 2 bases, with 15 bases between. Germline loops: CDR1 SEHNR, CDR2 FQNEAQ (reference sequence). This CDR3 comprises 15 residues. CDR3 sequence (DNA): TGTGCCAGCATCCTTAGTGGCGGAGGCAATCAGCCCCAGCATTTT. Amino acids: CASILSGGGNQPQHF.

This clonotype was seen a few times. The J gene is TRBJ2-6, the V gene TRBV20-1, with a tentative D call TRBD2 (6 bases). The CDR3 is 18 amino acids. Germline loops: CDR1 DFQATT, CDR2 SNEGSKA (reference sequence). V dropped 0 bases and J dropped 3 bases, with 18 bases sitting between them. The CDR3 bases are TGCAGTGCTAGAGATGACGAACAGGTGGACTATGGGGCCAACGTCCTGACTTTC. Residues: CSARDDEQVDYGANVLTF.

The V gene is TRBV9, the J gene TRBJ1-2; D is undetermined. Germline assignment: CDR1 SGDLS and CDR2 YYNGEE. The ends were cut back, 2 bases at V and 7 bases at J, with 12 bases in the middle. The CDR3 covers 13 residues. The CDR3 loop is CASSVSGFSGYTF. In DNA form, the CDR3 reads TGTGCCAGCAGCGTTTCGGGTTTCAGTGGCTACACCTTC.

Only a few counts were recorded for this clonotype. The chain carries TRBV7-9 and TRBJ2-1; 10 nucleotides line up with TRBD2. V lost 0 bases, J lost 10 bases, and 3 bases stayed unmatched. The CDR3 consists of 14 residues. CDR1 and CDR2 from the germline V gene are SEHNR and FQNEAQ (reference sequence). CDR3 nucleotides: TGTGCCAGCAGCTTAGCGAGAGCGGGAGGGGAGCAGTTCTTC. Its protein is CASSLARAGGEQFF.

The rearrangement joins TRBV20-1 to TRBJ2-5; D tentatively reads TRBD1 or TRBD2 (6 bases each). This CDR3 spans 12 amino acids. Germline V lookup: CDR1 DFQATT, CDR2 SNEGSKA (reference sequence). Trimming shortened V by 5 bases and J by 7 bases, and 14 bases separated the two germline ends. The CDR3 is CSAPAEGVTQYF. The CDR3 coding sequence is TGCAGTGCTCCGGCGGAGGGGGTGACCCAGTACTTC.